Described below is a single T cell receptor beta chain sequence and its context. Its target antigen remains unknown. No base quality information exists; no much larger clone differs at one position. The CDR3 contains 18 residues, cysteine and phenylalanine counted. The entry retains the CDR3 DNA only, 54 bases that are in frame from base 1. CDR1 and CDR2 are drawn from the germline V gene: MGHRA, YSYEKL. V is pruned by 4 bases and J by 5 bases, leaving 15 bases of the junction without a gene match. These data belong to a study of cytomegalovirus exposure and HLA in healthy donors (dated 2017 in TCRdb). Looking at the study overall: In an earlier analysis of approximately 500 of the donors, around 300 Gb of sequence data and 90 million to 120 million unique TCR beta sequences from about 179 million T cells were reported. About 300 gigabases of sequencing data and tens of millions of unique TCR sequences were included in an early release covering about 700 HLA-typed donors. Of the 300 to 400 genotyped donors, over 70% fell in the genetic ancestry cluster associated with self-reported Caucasian donors. The study aimed to test whether cataloging public T cell receptors could reveal signatures of past pathogen exposure. The study used immunosequencing to profile the T cell repertoires of approximately 630 subjects and linked those repertoires to cytomegalovirus serostatus. In addition to the first cohort of 666 subjects, a separate validation cohort of 120 different subjects was used. High-throughput TCR immunosequencing, statistical association of individual TCRs with disease status, and machine learning were combined to predict cytomegalovirus infection status. To study patterns of TCR occurrence, a later analysis re-analyzed previously published TCR beta repertoires from 666 donors and added high-resolution HLA genotyping. In the later analysis, no new phenotypic data were used to find candidate immune exposures; instead, reliance was placed on TCR beta sequences and their occurrence across donors. In an earlier analysis of around 540 of the donors, high-throughput TCR beta sequencing was used to judge whether each TCR beta V gene segment behaved as functional or pseudogenic. Donor age, sex, ethnicity and CMV serostatus were collected together with the repertoire data. In a later genetic analysis, genome-wide SNP genotypes for about 55% of the roughly 700 donors were used, and that subset was treated as a discovery cohort. All discovery cohort repertoires had been generated using a single sequencing platform. Class I and class II HLA loci were covered by the typing at four-digit resolution. Typing coverage varied by locus: roughly 629-630 donors for A, B, C, DRB1 and DQB1; more than 500 for DQA1; about 590 for DPA1; some 470 for DPB1. About 5 DR-DQ haplotypes were handled as single units for association and clustering, since linkage in the cohort was strong. Across about 370 genotyped donors of the cohort, an average of approximately 240,000 unique TCR beta nucleotide sequences per donor were sequenced, and roughly 17% of those sequences were non-productive.

Beyond this particular receptor, the publication reports: When HLA alleles, especially DR and DQ, strongly co-occurred, TCR associations were difficult to assign to individual alleles. The authors suggested that the approach could potentially be generalized to other disease states and immunological phenotypes. In both the original and validation cohorts, the classifier was reported to diagnose cytomegalovirus status with high specificity and sensitivity. The presence/absence analyses assumed that sequencing depth was roughly uniform across donors, and that assumption may not be true. Approximately 18 rarely observed V segments, including chromosome 9 orphons, were excluded from the earlier analysis of approximately 500 of the donors because counts were too low. Several of the top co-occurrence clusters appeared to be linked to parvovirus B19, influenza, CMV and Epstein-Barr virus, according to a later analysis. In this cohort, only TCR beta chains were sequenced, and detectable features were limited by the absence of alpha or paired-chain data. According to a later analysis, most CMV-associated TCR beta chains appeared to be HLA-restricted, and the HLA associations seemed to be driven largely by CMV exposure. Specific HLA alleles were associated with 16,951 TCR beta sequences at a false discovery rate of 0.05 in a later analysis. Most TCR sequences were seen in very few donors, while some public TCRs were found in many individuals. A later analysis found that TCR association rates varied across HLA loci, with DRB1 alleles showing the most associated TCRs and HLA-C alleles the fewest. A further reported finding was that TCR beta sequences accurately predicted the HLA-A and HLA-B alleles for most subjects in the first cohort. In an earlier analysis of roughly 560 of the donors, most TCR beta V segments were observed in productive rearrangements about 87% or about 30% of the time, broadly matching IMGT annotations. Compared with equally common non-associated chains, HLA-associated TCR beta chains in a later analysis were more clonally expanded and had lower generation probabilities. For the cohort, immune exposure information was limited to CMV serostatus. Correlated functional status among segregating V segments might be attributable to linkage disequilibrium, but an unknown experimental factor could not be ruled out. The study listed over 150 TCR beta chains as associated with cytomegalovirus. V-gene and J-gene trimming of TCR beta chains was associated with a missense DCLRE1C variant in a later genetic analysis, and the association was replicated in an independent cohort. Because some donors lacked HLA typing at each locus, the association tests relied only on the typed subset. A group of highly shared sequence variants was considered likely to be a technical artifact of the sequencing pipeline. A few of the identified cytomegalovirus-associated TCR beta chains were confirmed in vitro to be specific for cytomegalovirus antigens. In a later genetic analysis, fewer N-insertions in productive TCRs were reported among donors in an Asian-associated ancestry cluster than the roughly 700-donor mean. Some IMGT-functional V segments, including TRBV6-2 and TRBV6-3, could not be distinguished by the 87-base-pair reads and were therefore excluded.

The cohort consisted of approximately 690 healthy bone marrow donors. At the time of sampling, all cohort members were nominally healthy, though unrecorded immune exposures were likely present. The donor tested CMV seronegative, placing the donor among the 350 to 400 seronegative members of the cohort. Each donor provided a peripheral blood sample, and peripheral blood mononuclear cells were used for TCR beta sequencing. Genomic DNA was extracted from the blood cell samples with the Qiagen DNeasy Blood Extraction Kit. Libraries were made using the immunoSEQ multiplex PCR assay. For the multiplex PCR, a mixture combining 60 forward primers for TCR Vbeta segments and 13 reverse primers for TCR Jbeta segments was used. The CDR3 region of rearranged TCR beta genes was amplified from genomic DNA with a multiplex PCR assay. On the Illumina HiSeq System, the amplified TCR beta libraries were sequenced as 87-base-pair reads. The published analysis was carried out like this. A later analysis tallied approximately 87 million unique TCR beta chains across the 640 or so repertoires, and some 12 million of those chains were shared by two or more donors. A nearest-neighbor algorithm error-corrected the raw reads and collapsed the reads into unique sequences, merging closely related sequences to remove PCR and sequencing errors. V, D and J gene segments were assigned by aligning CDR3 sequences to IMGT reference sequences. Each retained sequence needed at least a six-nucleotide match to both a V gene segment and a J gene segment. A rearrangement counted as productive if the CDR3 had no stop codons and remained in frame with V and J, and every other rearrangement counted as non-productive. CDR3 was defined according to IMGT convention as the region running from the second conserved V-encoded cysteine to the conserved J-encoded phenylalanine. The earlier analysis of about 590 of the donors excluded sequences that lacked an unambiguous match to a single V gene segment. An earlier analysis of almost 600 of the donors classified V segments as functional when productive rearrangements were above 56.7% and as segregating when the standard deviation between donors was above 5%. A statistical classification framework was built for diagnosing cytomegalovirus status from the catalog of TCR beta chain sequences. In a later analysis, V and J genes were assigned by comparing TCR nucleotide sequences against IMGT/GENE-DB human TR gene sequences. In a later analysis, CDR3 sequences and most-parsimonious VDJ recombination scenarios were assigned using the TCRdist pipeline. A later analysis defined each TCR beta chain by its CDR3 amino acid sequence plus V-gene family, and excluded reads lacking a unique V-gene family. In a later analysis, 550 to 650 highly shared, low-generation-probability nucleotide sequences were removed to address suspected cross-contamination and a sequencing artifact. In a later analysis, a clonal expansion index for each public chain was calculated from normalized within-repertoire ranks of inferred template counts. A later analysis computed generation probabilities with a VDJ recombination model fitted to out-of-frame rearrangements, and checked the results against IGoR. In a later analysis, TCR-TCR, TCR-HLA and TCR-CMV co-occurrence was scored with hypergeometric tests, and a repertoire-size bias correction was applied to TCR pairs. In a later analysis, false discovery rates were estimated by permuting HLA or CMV assignments 20 times. A later analysis grouped co-occurring TCRs with DBSCAN, adding TCRdist sequence similarity when clustering within HLA-allele-positive subsets. Repertoires with fewer than 30,000 or more than 120,000 public chains were left out of co-occurrence clustering, as were five repertoires with anomalous nucleotide sharing. What TCRdb holds here is the immuneACCESS table cut down to in-frame rearrangements. Part of the clones is not present; checked against another copy, under half of the missing clones reflect an unresolved V gene, and the others are unexplained. That table supplies the V and J calls and clone size; D and trimming were determined from the DNA. The sample yields around 140,000 clones; more than 75% were counted once. The ten largest clones add up to less than 1.1% of the sample.

This receptor was obtained from a male donor in good health and CMV-seronegative. The chain uses TRBV4-1 and TRBJ1-5, with TRBD1 identical over 9 junction bases. What was sequenced was PBMCs. The encoded CDR3 is CASSRALSGTGTYQPQHF. At the DNA level, the sequence is TGCGCCAGCAGCCGAGCCCTCTCCGGGACAGGGACTTATCAGCCCCAGCATTTT.